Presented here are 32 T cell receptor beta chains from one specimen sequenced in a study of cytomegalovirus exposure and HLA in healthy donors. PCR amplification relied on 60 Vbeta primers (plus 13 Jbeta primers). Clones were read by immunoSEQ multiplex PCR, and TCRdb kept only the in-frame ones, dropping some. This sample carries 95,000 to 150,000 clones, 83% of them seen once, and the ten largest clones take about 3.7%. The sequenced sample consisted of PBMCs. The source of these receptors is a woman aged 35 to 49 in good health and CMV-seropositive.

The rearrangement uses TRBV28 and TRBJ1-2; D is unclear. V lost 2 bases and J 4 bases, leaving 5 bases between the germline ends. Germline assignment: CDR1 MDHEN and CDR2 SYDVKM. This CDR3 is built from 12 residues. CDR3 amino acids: CASSLGPYGYTF. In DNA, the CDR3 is TGTGCCAGCAGTTTAGGCCCCTATGGCTACACCTTC.

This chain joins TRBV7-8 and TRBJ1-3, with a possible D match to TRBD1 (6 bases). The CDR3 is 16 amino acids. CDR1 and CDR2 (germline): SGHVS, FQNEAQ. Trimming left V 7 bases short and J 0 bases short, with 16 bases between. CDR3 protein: CASKQTGLSSGNTIYF. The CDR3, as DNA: TGTGCCAGCAAACAGACAGGCCTCTCCTCTGGAAACACCATATATTTT.

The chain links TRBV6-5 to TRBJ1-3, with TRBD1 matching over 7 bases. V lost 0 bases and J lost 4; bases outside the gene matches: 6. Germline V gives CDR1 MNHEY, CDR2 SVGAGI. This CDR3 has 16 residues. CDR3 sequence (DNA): TGTGCCAGCAGTTACTCCGGTACAGGGGCCGGAAACACCATATATTTT. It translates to CASSYSGTGAGNTIYF.

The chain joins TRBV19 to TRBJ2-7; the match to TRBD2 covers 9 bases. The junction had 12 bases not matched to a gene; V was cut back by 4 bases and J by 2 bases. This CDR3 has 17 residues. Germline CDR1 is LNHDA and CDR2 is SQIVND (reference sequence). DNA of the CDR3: TGTGCCAGTAGTAGCTCCCGTGTGGGCGGGAGGGCCTACGAGCAGTACTTC. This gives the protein CASSSSRVGGRAYEQYF.

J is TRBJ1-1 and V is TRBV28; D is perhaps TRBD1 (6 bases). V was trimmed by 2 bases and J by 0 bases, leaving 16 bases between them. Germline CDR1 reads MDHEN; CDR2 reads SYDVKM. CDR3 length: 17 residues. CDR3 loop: CASSLVSRGDMNTEAFF. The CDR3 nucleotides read TGTGCCAGCAGTTTAGTGAGCCGGGGGGACATGAACACTGAAGCTTTCTTT. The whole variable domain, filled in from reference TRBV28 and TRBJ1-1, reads DVKVTQSSRYLVKRTGEKVFLECVQDMDHENMFWYRQDPGLGLRLIYFSYDVKMKEKGDIPEGYSVSREKKERFSLILESASTNQTSMYLCASSLVSRGDMNTEAFFGQGTRLTVV.

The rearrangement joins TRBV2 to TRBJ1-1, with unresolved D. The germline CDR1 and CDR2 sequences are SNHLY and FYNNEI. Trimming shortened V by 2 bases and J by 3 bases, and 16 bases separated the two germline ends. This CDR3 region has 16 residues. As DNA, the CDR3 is TGTGCCAGCAGTGAATACCTGGCCCGCTCGCACACTGAAGCTTTCTTT. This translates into CASSEYLARSHTEAFF. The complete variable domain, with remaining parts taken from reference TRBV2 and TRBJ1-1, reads EPEVTQTPSHQVTQMGQEVILRCVPISNHLYFYWYRQILGQKVEFLVSFYNNEISEKSEIFDDQFSVERPDGSNFTLKIRSTKLEDSAMYFCASSEYLARSHTEAFFGQGTRLTVV.

The CDR3 loop reads CASSNSPDNEQFF. The CDR3 DNA reads TGTGCCAGCAGCAATAGCCCCGACAATGAGCAGTTCTTC. The V gene is TRBV6-5, the J gene TRBJ2-1; D unclear. This CDR3 spans 13 amino acids. Germline CDR1 is MNHEY and CDR2 is SVGAGI. V gave up 6 bases and J gave up 5 bases, with 11 bases separating them.

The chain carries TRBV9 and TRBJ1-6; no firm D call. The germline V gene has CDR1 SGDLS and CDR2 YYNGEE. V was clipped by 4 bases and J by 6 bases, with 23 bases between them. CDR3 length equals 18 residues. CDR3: CASSLSTGVSGFNSPLHF. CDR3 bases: TGTGCCAGCAGCCTATCGACGGGCGTTTCGGGATTTAATTCACCCCTCCACTTT.

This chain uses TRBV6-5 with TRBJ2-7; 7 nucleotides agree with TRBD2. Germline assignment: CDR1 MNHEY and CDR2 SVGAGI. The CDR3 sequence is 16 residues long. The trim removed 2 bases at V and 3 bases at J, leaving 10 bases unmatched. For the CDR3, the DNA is TGTGCCAGCAGTTACAGTCTAACGGGAGGACACTACGAGCAGTACTTC. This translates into CASSYSLTGGHYEQYF.

DNA of the CDR3: TGTGCCAGTAGTATGCGATTGGGGCTAGCTAACTATGGCTACACCTTC. Translated, it gives CASSMRLGLANYGYTF. The V gene is TRBV19, the J gene TRBJ1-2, with D tentatively TRBD1 (5 bases). Germline V gives CDR1 LNHDA, CDR2 SQIVND (reference sequence). Between the trimmed V and J ends, which lost 3 bases and 0 bases, there was a span of 14 bases. The CDR3 covers 16 residues.

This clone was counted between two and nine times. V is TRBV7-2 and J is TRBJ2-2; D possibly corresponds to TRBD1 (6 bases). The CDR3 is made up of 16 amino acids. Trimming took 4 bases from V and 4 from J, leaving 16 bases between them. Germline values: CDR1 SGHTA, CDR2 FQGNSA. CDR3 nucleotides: TGTGCCAGCAGCTCAGGGGTGGGGCAGGGCACCGGGGAGCTGTTTTTT. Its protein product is CASSSGVGQGTGELFF.

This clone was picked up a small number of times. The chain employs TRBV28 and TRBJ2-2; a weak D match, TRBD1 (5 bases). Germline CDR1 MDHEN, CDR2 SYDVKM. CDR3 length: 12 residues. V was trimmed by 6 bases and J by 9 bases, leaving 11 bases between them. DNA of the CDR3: TGTGCCAGCAGGCAGGGCTCTCGGGAGCTGTTTTTT. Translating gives CASRQGSRELFF. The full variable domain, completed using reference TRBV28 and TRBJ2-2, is DVKVTQSSRYLVKRTGEKVFLECVQDMDHENMFWYRQDPGLGLRLIYFSYDVKMKEKGDIPEGYSVSREKKERFSLILESASTNQTSMYLCASRQGSRELFFGEGSRLTVL.

CDR3 loop: CASSGHSNQPQHF. CDR3 nucleotides: TGTGCCAGCAGTGGACATAGCAATCAGCCCCAGCATTTT. The chain uses TRBV6-1 and TRBJ1-5, with unresolved D. CDR1 MNHNS and CDR2 SASEGT come from the germline V gene. This CDR3 has 13 residues. V was clipped by 4 bases and J by 0 bases, with 4 bases between them.

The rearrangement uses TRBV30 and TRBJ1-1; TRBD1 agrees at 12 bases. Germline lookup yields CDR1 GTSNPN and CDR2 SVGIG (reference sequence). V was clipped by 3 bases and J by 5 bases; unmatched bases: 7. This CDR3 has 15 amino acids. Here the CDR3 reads CAWSRDRGLWTEAFF. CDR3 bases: TGTGCCTGGAGCCGGGACAGGGGGCTTTGGACTGAAGCTTTCTTT.

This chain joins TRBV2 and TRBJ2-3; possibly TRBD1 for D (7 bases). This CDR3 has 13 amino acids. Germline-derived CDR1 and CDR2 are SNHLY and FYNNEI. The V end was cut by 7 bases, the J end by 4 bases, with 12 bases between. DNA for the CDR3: TGTGCCAGCAAGACAGGGAGGCCAGATACGCAGTATTTT. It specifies CASKTGRPDTQYF.

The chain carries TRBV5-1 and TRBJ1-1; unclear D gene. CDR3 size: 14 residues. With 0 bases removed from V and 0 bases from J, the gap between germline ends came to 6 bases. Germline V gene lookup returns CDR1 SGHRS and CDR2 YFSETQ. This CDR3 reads CASSLAQMNTEAFF. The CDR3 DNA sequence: TGCGCCAGCAGCTTGGCTCAGATGAACACTGAAGCTTTCTTT.

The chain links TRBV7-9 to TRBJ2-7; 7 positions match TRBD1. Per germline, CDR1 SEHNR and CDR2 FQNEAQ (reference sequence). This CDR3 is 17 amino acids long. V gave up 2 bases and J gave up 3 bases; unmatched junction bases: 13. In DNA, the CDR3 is TGTGCCAGCAGCTTAACCCGAGGACAGGCTGGAAACTACGAGCAGTACTTC. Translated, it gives CASSLTRGQAGNYEQYF.

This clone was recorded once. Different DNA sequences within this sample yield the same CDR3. DNA for the CDR3: TGTGCCAGCAGTGAAAGAGGGAATGGCTACACCTTC. Translating it yields CASSERGNGYTF. The V gene is TRBV2, the J gene TRBJ1-2; unclear D gene. V was cut by 2 bases and J by 6 bases, with 7 bases left in between. Germline lookup yields CDR1 SNHLY and CDR2 FYNNEI. The CDR3 consists of 12 residues.

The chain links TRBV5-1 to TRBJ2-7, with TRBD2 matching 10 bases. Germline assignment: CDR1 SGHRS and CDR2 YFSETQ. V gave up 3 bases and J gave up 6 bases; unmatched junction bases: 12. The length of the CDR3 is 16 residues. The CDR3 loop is CASSSLAGALNSEQYF. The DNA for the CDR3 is TGCGCCAGCAGCTCCCTAGCGGGAGCCCTCAATTCCGAGCAGTACTTC.

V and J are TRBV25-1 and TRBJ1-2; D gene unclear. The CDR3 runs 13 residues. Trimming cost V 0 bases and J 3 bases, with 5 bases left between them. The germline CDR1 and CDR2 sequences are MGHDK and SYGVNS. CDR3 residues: CASSEYVYYGYTF. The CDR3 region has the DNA TGTGCCAGCAGTGAATATGTCTACTATGGCTACACCTTC.

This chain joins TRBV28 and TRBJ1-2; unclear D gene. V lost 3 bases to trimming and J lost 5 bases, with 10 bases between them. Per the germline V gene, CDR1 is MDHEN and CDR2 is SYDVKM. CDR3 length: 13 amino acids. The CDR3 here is CASSLEGLYGYTF. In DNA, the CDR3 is TGTGCCAGCAGTTTGGAGGGCTTGTATGGCTACACCTTC.

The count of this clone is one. CDR3 coding DNA: TGTGCCAGTACCCTACTAGCGGGGGCCTACAATGAGCAGTTCTTC. Its protein is CASTLLAGAYNEQFF. The chain uses TRBV19 and TRBJ2-1; TRBD2 aligns across 11 bases. Germline trimming cut 7 bases from V and 2 bases from J; bases unmatched to any gene: 4. CDR1 is LNHDA and CDR2 is SQIVND in the germline V gene (reference sequence). The CDR3 has 15 residues.

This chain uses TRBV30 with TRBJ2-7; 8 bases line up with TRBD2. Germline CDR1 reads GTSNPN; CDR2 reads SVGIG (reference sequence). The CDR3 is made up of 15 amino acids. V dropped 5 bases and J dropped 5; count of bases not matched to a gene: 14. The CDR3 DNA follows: TGTGCCTGGGCATTAAAAGCGGGAGATTTTGACGAGCAGTACTTC. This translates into CAWALKAGDFDEQYF.

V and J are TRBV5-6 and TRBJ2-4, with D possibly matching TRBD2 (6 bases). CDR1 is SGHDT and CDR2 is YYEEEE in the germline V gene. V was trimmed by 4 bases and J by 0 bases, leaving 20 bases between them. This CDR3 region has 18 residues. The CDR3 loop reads CASSTWEERLPAKNIQYF. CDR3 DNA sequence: TGTGCCAGCAGCACATGGGAGGAACGACTCCCAGCCAAAAACATTCAGTACTTC. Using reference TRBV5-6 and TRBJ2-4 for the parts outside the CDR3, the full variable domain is DAGVTQSPTHLIKTRGQQVTLRCSPKSGHDTVSWYQQALGQGPQFIFQYYEEEERQRGNFPDRFSGHQFPNYSSELNVNALLLGDSALYLCASSTWEERLPAKNIQYFGAGTRLSVL.

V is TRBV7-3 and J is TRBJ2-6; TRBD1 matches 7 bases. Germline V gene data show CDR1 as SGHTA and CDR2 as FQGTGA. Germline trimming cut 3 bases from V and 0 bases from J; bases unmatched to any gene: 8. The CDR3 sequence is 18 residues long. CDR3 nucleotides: TGTGCCAGCAGCTTCTGGACAGGTCTATTCTCTGGGGCCAACGTCCTGACTTTC. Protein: CASSFWTGLFSGANVLTF.

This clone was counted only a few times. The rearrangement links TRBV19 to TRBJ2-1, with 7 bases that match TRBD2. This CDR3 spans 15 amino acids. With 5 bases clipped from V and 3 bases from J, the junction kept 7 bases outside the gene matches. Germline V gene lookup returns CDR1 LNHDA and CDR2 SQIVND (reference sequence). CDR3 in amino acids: CASSAGGGSYNEQFF. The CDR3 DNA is TGTGCCAGTAGTGCTGGGGGGGGAAGCTACAATGAGCAGTTCTTC.

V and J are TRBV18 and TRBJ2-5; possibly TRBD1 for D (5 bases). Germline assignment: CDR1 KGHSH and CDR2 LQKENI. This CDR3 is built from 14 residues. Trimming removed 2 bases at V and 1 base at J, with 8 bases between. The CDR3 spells CASSPRQTQETQYF. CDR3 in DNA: TGTGCCAGCTCACCAAGACAGACCCAAGAGACCCAGTACTTC.

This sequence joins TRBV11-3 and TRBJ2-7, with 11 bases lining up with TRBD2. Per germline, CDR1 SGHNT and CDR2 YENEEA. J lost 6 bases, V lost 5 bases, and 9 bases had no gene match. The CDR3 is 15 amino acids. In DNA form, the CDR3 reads TGTGCCAGCAGCAGCCCCCTAGCGGGAGGAGGCGAGCAGTACTTC. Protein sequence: CASSSPLAGGGEQYF.

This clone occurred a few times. CDR3 in amino acids: CASSLGTGQIYEQYF. CDR3 sequence (DNA): TGTGCCAGCAGCTTGGGAACGGGACAGATATACGAGCAGTACTTC. The V gene is TRBV5-4, the J gene TRBJ2-7; 7 bases fit TRBD1. The J segment lost 4 bases and the V segment lost 0 bases, leaving 7 bases of the junction unmatched. Germline values: CDR1 SGHNT, CDR2 YYREEE (reference sequence). The CDR3 is 15 residues long.

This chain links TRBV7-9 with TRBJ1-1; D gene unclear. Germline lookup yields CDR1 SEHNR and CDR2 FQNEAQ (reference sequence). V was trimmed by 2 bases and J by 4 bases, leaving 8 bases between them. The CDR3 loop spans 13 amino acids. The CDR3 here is CASSLNPSTEAFF. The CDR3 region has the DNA TGTGCCAGCAGCTTAAACCCGAGCACTGAAGCTTTCTTT.

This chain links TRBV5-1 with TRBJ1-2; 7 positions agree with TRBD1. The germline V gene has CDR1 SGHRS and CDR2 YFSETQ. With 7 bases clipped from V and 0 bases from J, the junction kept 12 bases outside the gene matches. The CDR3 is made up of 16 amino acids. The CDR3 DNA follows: TGCGCCAGCGATTCGGGACAGAGTAATACTAACTATGGCTACACCTTC. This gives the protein CASDSGQSNTNYGYTF. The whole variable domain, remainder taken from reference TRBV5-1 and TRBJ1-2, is KAGVTQTPRYLIKTRGQQVTLSCSPISGHRSVSWYQQTPGQGLQFLFEYFSETQRNKGNFPGRFSGRQFSNSRSEMNVSTLELGDSALYLCASDSGQSNTNYGYTFGSGTRLTVV.

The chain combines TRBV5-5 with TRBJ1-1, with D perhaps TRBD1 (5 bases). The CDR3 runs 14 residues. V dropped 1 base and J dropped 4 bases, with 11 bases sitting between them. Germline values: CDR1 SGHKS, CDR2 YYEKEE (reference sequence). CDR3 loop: CASSLQGRGTEAFF. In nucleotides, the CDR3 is TGTGCCAGCAGCTTGCAGGGTAGAGGCACTGAAGCTTTCTTT.